This T cell receptor (beta chain) comes out of a study of blood T cell repertoires in COVID-19 (dated by TCRdb to between 2020 and 2021). The study in broad terms: Samples covering the acute and convalescent phases of COVID-19 were provided by collaborators in the United States, Italy and Spain. The repertoires were released in a freely available public database intended as a resource for research on the immune response to SARS-CoV-2. The samples were drawn from the first 160 participants of the ongoing ImmuneRACE study and from over a thousand subjects provided by 6 global collaborators. The prospective study material was composed of cDNA or gDNA derived from T cells, B-cell-depleted T cells, or PBMCs. Sample metadata almost always included a de-identified subject ID, COVID-19 status, age in years and sex. Deeply sampled blood TCRbeta repertoires from subjects exposed to, actively infected with, or recovered from COVID-19 were included in the dataset. HLA class I and class II types, where available, came from metadata supplied by the sample provider rather than from assay-based typing.

The CDR3 runs 15 residues from the cysteine to the phenylalanine. Only the CDR3 DNA stays, 45 bases, in frame from base 1. Between the V and J ends, shortened by 1 base and 7 bases respectively, the junction contains 13 bases. Sequences SGHDN (CDR1) and FVKESK (CDR2) are obtained from the germline V gene. Concerning this clone: No cognate antigen has been identified for it. No quality values exist for individual bases; no much larger clone is one base distant.

The paper's findings and limits, for the study overall: Clinical and demographic metadata were provided uncurated, with the amount varying by source and participant.

Each collaborating institution followed its own protocols to collect whole blood in K2EDTA tubes. For TCRbeta analysis, collaborator samples were shipped as frozen whole blood, as isolated PBMCs, or as DNA extracted from either sample type. TCRbeta CDR3 regions were amplified from genomic DNA by means of the immunoSEQ Assay, a bias-controlled multiplex PCR. The study's own analysis went as follows. The number of nucleated cells in each sample was estimated by amplification of reference gene primers within the assay. To quantify the absolute abundance of each unique TCRbeta CDR3 rearrangement, sequence reads were collapsed and filtered. Productive Simpson clonality was computed per sample as the square root of Simpson's diversity index over productive rearrangements. TCRdb limited this immuneACCESS table to in-frame rearrangements with V and J called. A share of clones is missing; checked studies link under half to unresolved V genes, and the rest is unexplained. The D gene and trimming were derived from the DNA, and the V and J assignments and clone size from that table. This sample holds 120,000 to 150,000 clones; 79% were observed only once. Around 4% of the sample is held by the ten biggest clonotypes.

Input material: peripheral blood. The receptor was isolated from a man aged 55 to 69 with acute or convalescent COVID-19. The sequence links TRBV14 to TRBJ1-4; 5 matching bases give a weak D call of TRBD1. The sequenced DNA is TGTGCCAGCAGCCAAGGGGGCGCGATAAGTGAAAAACTGTTTTTT. It codes for CASSQGGAISEKLFF. The reference TRBV14 and TRBJ1-4 proteins fill in what lies around the CDR3, so the full variable domain reads EAGVTQFPSHSVIEKGQTVTLRCDPISGHDNLYWYRRVMGKEIKFLLHFVKESKQDESGMPNNRFLAERTGGTYSTLKVQPAELEDSGVYFCASSQGGAISEKLFFGSGTQLSVL.